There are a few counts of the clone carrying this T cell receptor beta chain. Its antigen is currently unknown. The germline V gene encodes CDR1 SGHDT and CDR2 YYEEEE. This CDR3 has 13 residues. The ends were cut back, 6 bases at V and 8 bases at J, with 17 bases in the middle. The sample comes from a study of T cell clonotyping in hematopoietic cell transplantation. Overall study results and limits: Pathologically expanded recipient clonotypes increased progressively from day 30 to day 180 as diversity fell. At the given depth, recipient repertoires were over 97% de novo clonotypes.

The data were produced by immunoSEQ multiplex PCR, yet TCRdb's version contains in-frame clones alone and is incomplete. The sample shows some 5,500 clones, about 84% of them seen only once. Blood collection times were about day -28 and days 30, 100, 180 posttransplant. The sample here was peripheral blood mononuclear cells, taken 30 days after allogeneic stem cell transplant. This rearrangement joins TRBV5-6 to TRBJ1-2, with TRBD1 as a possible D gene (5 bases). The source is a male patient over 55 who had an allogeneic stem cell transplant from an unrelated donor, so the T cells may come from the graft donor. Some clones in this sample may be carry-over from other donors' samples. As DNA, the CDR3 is TGTGCCAGCAACACGGGGCTTAAGGGCGGCTACACCTTC. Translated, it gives CASNTGLKGGYTF.